This T cell receptor (beta chain) is from a study of T cell repertoires in ileal Crohn's disease. At the level of the study: Every patient was operated on for stricturing (roughly 60%) or penetrating (39%) complications. Study findings and constraints: Every patient over 26.8% clonality showed endoscopic recurrence. Mucosal expansions were suggested to be mainly CD8 T cells.

Adults with ileal or ileocolonic Crohn's disease and an indication for resection were eligible. TCRdb's table, derived via immunoSEQ multiplex PCR, lists solely in-frame clones and lacks some. The table records several thousand clones, 60% to 80% of them present only once. A word on this clone: Its specificity is unknown.

Germline CDR1 SGHRS, CDR2 YFSETQ. V dropped 1 base and J dropped 1 base, with 5 bases sitting between them. The CDR3 has 13 amino acids. The source material was ileal tissue. The chain combines TRBV5-1 with TRBJ1-1; no clear D. This sequence originates from an adult with Crohn's disease. CDR3: CASSLQENTEAFF. The DNA of the CDR3 is TGCGCCAGCAGCTTGCAGGAGAACACTGAAGCTTTCTTT.